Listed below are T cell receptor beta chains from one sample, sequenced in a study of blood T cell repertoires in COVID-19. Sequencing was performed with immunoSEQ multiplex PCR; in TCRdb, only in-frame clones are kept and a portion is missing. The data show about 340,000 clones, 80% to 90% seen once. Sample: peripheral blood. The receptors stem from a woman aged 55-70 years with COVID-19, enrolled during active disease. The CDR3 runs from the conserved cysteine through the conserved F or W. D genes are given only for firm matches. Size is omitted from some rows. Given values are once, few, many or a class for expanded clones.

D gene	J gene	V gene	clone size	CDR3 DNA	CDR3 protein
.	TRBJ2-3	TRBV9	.	TGTGCCAGCAGCGTAGGGAGTAGCATCACAGATACGCAGTATTTT	CASSVGSSITDTQYF
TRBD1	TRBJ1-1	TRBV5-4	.	TGTGCCAGCAGCGCAGGGGGGTTGAACACTGAAGCTTTCTTT	CASSAGGLNTEAFF
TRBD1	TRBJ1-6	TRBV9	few	TGTGCCAGCAGCGCCAGTGACAGGGCCTCTTCACCCCTCCACTTT	CASSASDRASSPLHF
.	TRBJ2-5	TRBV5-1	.	TGCGCCAGCAGCTTCACAGTACCAGAGACCCAGTACTTC	CASSFTVPETQYF
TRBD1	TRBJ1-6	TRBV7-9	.	TGTGCCAGCAGCCCGACTGCGGCAGGGGGAGGCCGGGATCGACTCCACTTT	CASSPTAAGGGRDRLHF
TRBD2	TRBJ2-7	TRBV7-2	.	TGTGCCAGCAGCTTAGCTAGCGGGGCGCCCTACGAGCAGTACTTC	CASSLASGAPYEQYF
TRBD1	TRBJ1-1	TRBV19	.	TGTGCCAGCGGGGGGCTGGACAGGGGCGGGACTGAAGCTTTCTTT	CASGGLDRGGTEAFF
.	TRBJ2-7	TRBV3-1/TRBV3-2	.	TGTGCCAGCAGCCAAGCCTCGGTCGAGCAGTACTTC	CASSQASVEQYF
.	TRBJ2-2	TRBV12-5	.	TGTGCTAGTGCCGGTATGGCCGGGGAGCTGTTTTTT	CASAGMAGELFF
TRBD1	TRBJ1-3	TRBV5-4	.	TGTGCCAGCAGCTTGAGGACAGGGTCTGGAAACACCATATATTTT	CASSLRTGSGNTIYF
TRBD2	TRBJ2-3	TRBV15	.	TGTGCCACCAGCGCGGCGGGGGTGAGCACAGATACGCAGTATTTT	CATSAAGVSTDTQYF
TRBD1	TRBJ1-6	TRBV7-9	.	TGTGCCAGCAGCACCGGACAGGGGGCAAGTGATAATTCACCCCTCCACTTT	CASSTGQGASDNSPLHF
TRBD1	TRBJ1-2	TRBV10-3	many	TGTGCCATCACCGAAGGGGGCGCGAGACTCGGCGAAGGCTACACCTTC	CAITEGGARLGEGYTF
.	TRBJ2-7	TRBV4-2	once	TGTGCCAGCAGCCAAGTGGGACTTTCCTACGAGCAGTACTTC	CASSQVGLSYEQYF
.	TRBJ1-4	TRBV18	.	TGTGCCAGCTCACCGACAGCAACTAATGAAAAACTGTTTTTT	CASSPTATNEKLFF
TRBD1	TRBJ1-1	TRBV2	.	TGTGCCAGCAACTTCGACAGGGCGGCAAGCACTGAAGCTTTCTTT	CASNFDRAASTEAFF
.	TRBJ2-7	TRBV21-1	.	TGTGCCAGCAGCATTAACGAGCAGTACTTC	CASSINEQYF